Each of the 7 T cell receptor beta chains below was sequenced from the same sample in a study of identical twins. TCRdb re-called the 5' RACE reads with MiXCR, one entry per CDR3 protein. The sample records about 730,000 distinct CDR3 sequences, 21% being singletons. Another study also made use of these data, one on T cells expressing NK-cell markers.

The sequencing input was PBMCs. The receptors shown here come from a woman aged 18-35 years in good health.

This CDR3 reads CSATLAGIGETQYF. The CDR3 DNA sequence: TGCAGTGCTACTCTGGCGGGGATTGGGGAGACCCAGTACTTC. This chain uses TRBV20-1 with TRBJ2-5; the D gene is possibly TRBD2 (6 bases). The CDR3 totals 14 residues. Looked up from germline, CDR1 is DFQATT and CDR2 is SNEGSKA (reference sequence). The V end was cut by 4 bases, the J end by 5 bases, with 17 bases between.

This clonotype was detected a few times. The chain combines TRBV5-1 with TRBJ1-6; D perhaps matches TRBD1 (5 bases). Trimming cost V 6 bases and J 7 bases, with 14 bases left between them. The CDR3 spans 14 residues. Germline loops: CDR1 SGHRS, CDR2 YFSETQ. The chain's CDR3 is CASTTGAANSPLHF. CDR3 nucleotides: TGCGCCAGCACCACCGGGGCCGCCAATTCACCCCTCCACTTT. The complete variable domain, with remaining parts taken from reference TRBV5-1 and TRBJ1-6, reads KAGVTQTPRYLIKTRGQQVTLSCSPISGHRSVSWYQQTPGQGLQFLFEYFSETQRNKGNFPGRFSGRQFSNSRSEMNVSTLELGDSALYLCASTTGAANSPLHFGNGTRLTVT.

CDR3 loop: CASSRVEAFF. The DNA for the CDR3 is TGTGCCAGTAGCCGTGTGGAAGCTTTCTTT. The gene calls are TRBV19 and TRBJ1-1; D not certain. Germline values: CDR1 LNHDA, CDR2 SQIVND (reference sequence). This CDR3 comprises 10 residues. Trimming left V 6 bases short and J 8 bases short, with 7 bases between.

This sequence joins TRBV11-2 and TRBJ2-1; TRBD1 is a possible D gene (5 bases). CDR3 length: 14 amino acids. Germline loops: CDR1 SGHAT, CDR2 FQNNGV. V lost 2 bases to trimming and J lost 3 bases, with 8 bases between them. The CDR3 DNA sequence: TGTGCCAGCAGCTTACGGACAAGCTACAATGAGCAGTTCTTC. Translated, it gives CASSLRTSYNEQFF.

This clonotype has only a few counts. This chain connects TRBV6-4 to TRBJ2-1; the match to TRBD2 covers 11 bases. This CDR3 is 15 amino acids long. Germline values: CDR1 MRHNA, CDR2 SNTAGT. With V trimmed by 3 bases and J by 4 bases, 2 bases remained unmatched. The CDR3 protein is CASSEGLAEYNEQFF. As DNA, the CDR3 is TGTGCCAGCAGTGAGGGACTAGCGGAGTACAATGAGCAGTTCTTC.

V usage is TRBV6-5 and J usage is TRBJ1-6, with D unresolved. Trimming took off 0 bases at V and 0 bases at J, with 9 bases between the two ends. This CDR3 region has 17 residues. CDR1 is MNHEY and CDR2 is SVGAGI in the germline V gene. The CDR3 sequence: CASSYSPVPSYNSPLHF. The CDR3 DNA reads TGTGCCAGCAGTTACTCGCCGGTACCCTCCTATAATTCACCCCTCCACTTT.

J is TRBJ1-6 and V is TRBV4-3; D not certain. Between the trimmed V and J ends, which lost 3 bases and 9 bases, there was a span of 24 bases. CDR3 length: 18 residues. The germline V gene encodes CDR1 LGHNA and CDR2 YSLEER. CDR3 sequence: CASSHISGEGISSSPLHF. The CDR3 bases are TGCGCCAGCAGCCACATAAGCGGGGAGGGAATATCCAGTTCACCCCTCCACTTT.